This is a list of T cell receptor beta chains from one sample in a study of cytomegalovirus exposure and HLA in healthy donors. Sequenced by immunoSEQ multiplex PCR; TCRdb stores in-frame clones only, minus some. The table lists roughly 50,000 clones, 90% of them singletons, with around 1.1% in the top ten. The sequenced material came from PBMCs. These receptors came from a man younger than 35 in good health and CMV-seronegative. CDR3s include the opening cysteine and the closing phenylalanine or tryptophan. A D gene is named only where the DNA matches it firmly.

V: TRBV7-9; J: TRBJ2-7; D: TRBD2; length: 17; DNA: TGTGCCAGCAGCTTATACAGGAGCAGCGGGAGGTTGGGCGAGCAGTACTTC; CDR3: CASSLYRSSGRLGEQYF
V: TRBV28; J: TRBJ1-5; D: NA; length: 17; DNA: TGTGCCAGCAGTTCCGGGGGGGGCGGTTGGAGCAATCAGCCCCAGCATTTT; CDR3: CASSSGGGGWSNQPQHF
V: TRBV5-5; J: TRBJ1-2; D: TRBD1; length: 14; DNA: TGTGCCAGCAGCAGAGACAGGGGGCTGGGGGGCTACACCTTC; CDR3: CASSRDRGLGGYTF
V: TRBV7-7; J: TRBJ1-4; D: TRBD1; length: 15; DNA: TGTGCTAGCAGCCCCGAGACAGGGTGGGATGAAAAACTGTTTTTT; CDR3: CASSPETGWDEKLFF
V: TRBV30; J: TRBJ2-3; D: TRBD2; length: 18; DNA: TGTGCCTGGGTAGCGGGTGGCTTAAGGAGGGAGGGGCAAAATACGCAGTATTTT; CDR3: CAWVAGGLRREGQNTQYF
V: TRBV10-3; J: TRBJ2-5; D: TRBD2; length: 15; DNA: TGTGCCACCTCGAACCCGTCTAGCGGCCAAGAGACCCAGTACTTC; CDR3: CATSNPSSGQETQYF
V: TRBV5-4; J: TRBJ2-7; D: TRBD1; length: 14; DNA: TGTGCCAGCAGCACCGGACAGGGGAACTACGAGCAGTACTTC; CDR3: CASSTGQGNYEQYF
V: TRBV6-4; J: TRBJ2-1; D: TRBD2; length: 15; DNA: TGTGCCAGCAGTACCGGGACTAGCGTACCCAATGAGCAGTTCTTC; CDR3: CASSTGTSVPNEQFF
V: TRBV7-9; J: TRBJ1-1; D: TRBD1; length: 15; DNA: TGTGCCAGCAGCAGCGCCGGGACAGGGGAGACTGAAGCTTTCTTT; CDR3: CASSSAGTGETEAFF
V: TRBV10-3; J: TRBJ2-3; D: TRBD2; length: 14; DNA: TGTGCGATCAGTGGGGGAGGGTCGTCAGATACGCAGTATTTT; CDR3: CAISGGGSSDTQYF
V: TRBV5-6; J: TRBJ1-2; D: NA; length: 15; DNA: TGTGCCAGCAGCCTGGTAGGGCGGGGCTCTGGGGGCTACACCTTC; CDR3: CASSLVGRGSGGYTF
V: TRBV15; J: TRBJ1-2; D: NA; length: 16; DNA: TGTGCCACCAGCAGAGTTATAGACAGGCTCAAGGAACGCTACACCTTC; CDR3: CATSRVIDRLKERYTF
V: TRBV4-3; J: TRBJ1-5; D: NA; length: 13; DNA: TGCGCCAGCAGCCAAGATCTTGTACAGCCCCAGCATTTT; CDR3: CASSQDLVQPQHF
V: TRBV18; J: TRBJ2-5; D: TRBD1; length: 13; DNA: TGTGCCAGCTCACCTCAGGGGGTACGGACCCAGTACTTC; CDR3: CASSPQGVRTQYF
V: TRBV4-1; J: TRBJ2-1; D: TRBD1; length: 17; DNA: TGCGCCAGCAGCTCTCCCGGGACAGGGAGCTCCTACAATGAGCAGTTCTTC; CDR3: CASSSPGTGSSYNEQFF
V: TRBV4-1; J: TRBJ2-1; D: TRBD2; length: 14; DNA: TGCGCCAGCAGCCAGAGCGGGGTCCGGGGTGAGCAGTTCTTC; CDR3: CASSQSGVRGEQFF